Listed below are T cell receptor beta chains from one sample, sequenced in a study of cytomegalovirus exposure and HLA in healthy donors. Some clones are missing from TCRdb's copy, which holds only in-frame ones; the method was immunoSEQ multiplex PCR. Among some 250,000 clones listed, less than 95% were seen once. Material for sequencing was PBMCs. The receptors stem from a woman under 40 in good health and CMV-seronegative. The CDR3 runs from the conserved cysteine through the conserved F or W. A D gene is named only where the DNA matches it firmly. Some rows mark clone size as missing; the rest say once, few, many or name a class of expanded clone.

d_gene	j_gene	abundance	v_gene	CDR3nt	CDR3aa
.	TRBJ2-3	.	TRBV5-6	TGTGCCAGCAGCTTGAGCGCGAGCACAGATACGCAGTATTTT	CASSLSASTDTQYF
.	TRBJ2-1	.	TRBV18	TGTGCCAGCTCACCACAGGGGACCCGCTACAATGAGCAGTTCTTC	CASSPQGTRYNEQFF
.	TRBJ2-7	few	TRBV13	TGTGCCAGCAGCTTTAGGGGCAGCCTCTCCTACGAGCAGTACTTC	CASSFRGSLSYEQYF
.	TRBJ1-1	few	TRBV18	TGTGCCAGCTCACTGGTTGACACTGAAGCTTTCTTT	CASSLVDTEAFF
.	TRBJ1-2	.	TRBV2	TGTGCCAGCAGTGGAACACAGGGTTTTGGTGGCTACACCTTC	CASSGTQGFGGYTF
TRBD2	TRBJ2-3	.	TRBV15	TGTGCCACCAGCAGAACGGGACTAGCGGGATTCCTAGGCACAGATACGCAGTATTTT	CATSRTGLAGFLGTDTQYF
.	TRBJ1-5	.	TRBV28	TGTGCCAGCAGTTTATTCGCCAGGATGGGCAATCAGCCCCAGCATTTT	CASSLFARMGNQPQHF
TRBD2	TRBJ2-7	once	TRBV7-9	TGTGCCAGCAGCTTAGTGGGGGAGGGCCGAAACGAGCAGTACTTC	CASSLVGEGRNEQYF
.	TRBJ2-1	.	TRBV11-3	TGTGCCAGCAGCTGGGCGTATGAGCAGTTCTTC	CASSWAYEQFF
TRBD1	TRBJ1-4	.	TRBV18	TGTGCCAGCTCACCACGGGCCGGGACAGGGGGTGAAAAACTGTTTTTT	CASSPRAGTGGEKLFF
TRBD1	TRBJ2-7	.	TRBV7-2	TGTGCCAGCAGCCCACGGTCAGGGGGCGCCCGTTACGAGCAGTACTTC	CASSPRSGGARYEQYF
TRBD2	TRBJ2-1	.	TRBV28	TGTGCCAGCAGTCCCGAAGCGGGGGCCTACAATGAGCAGTTCTTC	CASSPEAGAYNEQFF
TRBD1	TRBJ1-4	.	TRBV2	TGTGCCAGCATGCCAGGACAGGGGAATGAAAAACTGTTTTTT	CASMPGQGNEKLFF
TRBD2	TRBJ2-7	.	TRBV9	TGTGCCAGCAGCGTAGGACTAGCGGGGGAGCAGTACTTC	CASSVGLAGEQYF
TRBD2	TRBJ2-2	once	TRBV27	TGTGCCAGCAGTTCAGCGAACCCGGGGGTAGCGGGAGTGCGGCGGACCGGGGAGCTGTTTTTT	CASSSANPGVAGVRRTGELFF
TRBD1	TRBJ2-7	.	TRBV18	TGTGCCAGCTCACGACCGGACAGGGCTTCCTACGAGCAGTACTTC	CASSRPDRASYEQYF
.	TRBJ1-5	.	TRBV5-8	TGTGCCAGCATGGCCCGGGTTTATAGCAATCAGCCCCAGCATTTT	CASMARVYSNQPQHF
TRBD2	TRBJ2-7	.	TRBV5-6	TGTGCCAGCAGCGGCGGGGGACTAGCGGGCTACGAGCAGTACTTC	CASSGGGLAGYEQYF
.	TRBJ2-2	.	TRBV9	TGTGCCAGCAGCGGGTCTAATACCGGGGAGCTGTTTTTT	CASSGSNTGELFF
.	TRBJ2-3	once	TRBV6-6	TGTGCCAGCAGTTACCTGGGGGCCCCCACAGATACGCAGTATTTT	CASSYLGAPTDTQYF
TRBD2	TRBJ2-7	.	TRBV28	TGTGCCAGCAGTTCCGGACTAGCGGGAGGGCTTTGGCCGGGCTACGAGCAGTACTTC	CASSSGLAGGLWPGYEQYF
TRBD1	TRBJ1-4	.	TRBV27	TGTGCCAGCAGCCCAGGACAGGGGGTCGGGGATGAACTGTTTTTT	CASSPGQGVGDELFF
TRBD1	TRBJ2-1	.	TRBV7-3	TGTGCCAGCAGCCGGCGGACAGGTTACAATGAGCAGTTCTTC	CASSRRTGYNEQFF
TRBD1	TRBJ2-7	.	TRBV30	TGTGCCTGGGGACAGGGGACCTACGAGCAGTACTTC	CAWGQGTYEQYF
TRBD2	TRBJ2-3	once	TRBV27	TGTGCCAGCAGTTTATCGTTTCCTAGCGGGAGCGGATATACGCAGTATTTT	CASSLSFPSGSGYTQYF
TRBD2	TRBJ2-7	.	TRBV6-6	TGTGCCAGCAGTCAGGGACTAGCGGACTCCTACGAGCAGTACTTC	CASSQGLADSYEQYF